This passage covers 27 T cell receptor beta chains from one sample sequenced in a study of identifying expanded T cells in peripheral blood. Produced via immunoSEQ multiplex PCR; TCRdb's table is partial and in-frame only. The sample holds roughly 100,000 clones, more than 70% seen once. Sequencing was performed on blood. All receptors come from a person aged 18-70 years in good health.

This rearrangement joins TRBV10-1 to TRBJ2-5, with D possibly TRBD1 on 6 matching bases. Germline values: CDR1 WNHNN, CDR2 SYGVQD (reference sequence). Trimming removed 2 bases at V and 4 bases at J, with 23 bases between. This CDR3 is 18 amino acids long. The CDR3 sequence: CASSEPVGEGDPGETQYF. CDR3 sequence (DNA): TGCGCCAGCAGTGAGCCCGTAGGCGAGGGGGACCCGGGAGAGACCCAGTACTTC.

The chain couples TRBV18 to TRBJ1-2; D might be TRBD1 (5 bases). The CDR3 consists of 13 residues. Trimming took 5 bases from V and 1 from J, leaving 8 bases between them. Looked up from germline, CDR1 is KGHSH and CDR2 is LQKENI. This chain's CDR3 is CASSEQDNYGYTF. The CDR3 DNA sequence: TGTGCCAGCTCAGAACAGGATAACTATGGCTACACCTTC. Full variable domain (outside the CDR3, taken from reference TRBV18 and TRBJ1-2): NAGVMQNPRHLVRRRGQEARLRCSPMKGHSHVYWYRQLPEEGLKFMVYLQKENIIDESGMPKERFSAEFPKEGPSILRIQQVVRGDSAAYFCASSEQDNYGYTFGSGTRLTVV.

This clone was counted a single time. The CDR3 bases are TGTGCCAGCACCTCAGGACAGTATGGCTACACCTTC. Protein: CASTSGQYGYTF. V is TRBV28 and J is TRBJ1-2, with D possibly TRBD1 on 6 matching bases. CDR3 size: 12 residues. Trimming removed 7 bases at V and 5 bases at J, with 11 bases between. Per germline, CDR1 MDHEN and CDR2 SYDVKM.

This clone was seen once. This sequence joins TRBV29-1 and TRBJ2-5, with TRBD1 matching 8 bases. Germline assignment: CDR1 SQVTM and CDR2 ANQGSEA. The CDR3 covers 13 residues. The J segment lost 4 bases and the V segment lost 4 bases, leaving 5 bases of the junction unmatched. CDR3 sequence reads: CSVGQGSRETQYF. The CDR3 DNA sequence: TGCAGCGTTGGACAGGGGAGCCGAGAGACCCAGTACTTC. The whole variable domain, filled in from reference TRBV29-1 and TRBJ2-5, reads SAVISQKPSRDICQRGTSLTIQCQVDSQVTMMFWYRQQPGQSLTLIATANQGSEATYESGFVIDKFPISRPNLTFSTLTVSNMSPEDSSIYLCSVGQGSRETQYFGPGTRLLVL.

The V call is TRBV11-2, the J call TRBJ2-7, with 10 nucleotides matching TRBD1. CDR3 size: 13 residues. The germline V gene has CDR1 SGHAT and CDR2 FQNNGV. V was clipped by 5 bases and J by 3 bases; unmatched bases: 1. The CDR3 region is CASSRTGGYEQYF. For the CDR3, the DNA is TGTGCCAGCAGCCGGACAGGGGGCTACGAGCAGTACTTC.

The J gene is TRBJ1-2, the V gene TRBV28, with 7 bases matching TRBD1. With 4 bases clipped from V and 2 bases from J, the junction kept 7 bases outside the gene matches. The CDR3 contains 15 residues. Germline values: CDR1 MDHEN, CDR2 SYDVKM. CDR3 protein: CASSSKTGPNYGYTF. In DNA form, the CDR3 reads TGTGCCAGCAGTTCCAAGACAGGGCCGAACTATGGCTACACCTTC.

The gene calls are TRBV10-3 and TRBJ2-5, with a weak D call TRBD1 (5 bases). The CDR3 runs 14 residues. V was shortened by 3 bases and J by 5 bases, with 13 bases between the two germline ends. In germline, CDR1 is ENHRY, CDR2 SYGVKD. The CDR3 loop is CAISEDSSLETQYF. DNA of the CDR3: TGTGCCATCAGTGAAGACAGTTCCCTCGAGACCCAGTACTTC.

This clone has only one observation. This sequence joins TRBV7-3 and TRBJ2-6, with a weak D call TRBD1 (6 bases). Trimming shortened V by 4 bases and J by 2 bases, and 12 bases separated the two germline ends. The CDR3 has 16 residues. Germline loops: CDR1 SGHTA, CDR2 FQGTGA. CDR3 loop: CASSSTGLAGANVLTF. CDR3 coding DNA: TGTGCCAGCAGCTCAACAGGGTTAGCTGGGGCCAACGTCCTGACTTTC.

The genes are TRBV7-2 and TRBJ2-5; 7 bases fit TRBD1. Germline assignment: CDR1 SGHTA and CDR2 FQGNSA. Trimming cost V 5 bases and J 1 base; bases outside gene matches: 7. The CDR3 runs to 15 residues. CDR3 amino acids: CASSLGTVRQETQYF. CDR3 DNA: TGTGCCAGCAGCCTTGGGACAGTCCGCCAAGAGACCCAGTACTTC.

The rearrangement uses TRBV19 and TRBJ1-1; maybe TRBD1 (5 bases). This CDR3 is built from 14 residues. CDR1 is LNHDA and CDR2 is SQIVND in the germline V gene (reference sequence). V lost 10 bases and J 3 bases, leaving 18 bases between the germline ends. CDR3 sequence (DNA): TGTGCCACTGGGGTCAAGCTAGGGGACACTGAAGCTTTCTTT. This gives the protein CATGVKLGDTEAFF.

In its sample, this clone was seen once. The chain uses TRBV30 and TRBJ1-4, with 7 bases that match TRBD1. This CDR3 contains 13 residues. V was pared by 5 bases and J by 5 bases, with 5 bases of the junction left unmatched. The germline V gene encodes CDR1 GTSNPN and CDR2 SVGIG (reference sequence). The CDR3 reads CAWGGQENEKLFF. The CDR3 DNA reads TGTGCCTGGGGAGGACAGGAGAATGAAAAACTGTTTTTT.

In DNA form, the CDR3 reads TGTGCCACCAGCACATTGGACGAGCAGTACTTC. Protein: CATSTLDEQYF. The genes are TRBV15 and TRBJ2-7; D is unresolved. Deletions cut 4 bases from V and 5 bases from J, with 6 bases between. CDR3 size: 11 residues. Germline assignment: CDR1 LNHNV and CDR2 YYDKDF (reference sequence).

CDR3 region: CASRAPLSRANSGNTIYF. The CDR3 coding sequence is TGTGCCAGCAGGGCCCCACTTTCGAGGGCTAACTCTGGAAACACCATATATTTT. V is TRBV2 and J is TRBJ1-3; unclear D gene. The CDR3 is 18 residues long. Trimming took 6 bases from V and 0 from J, leaving 21 bases between them. Germline V lookup: CDR1 SNHLY, CDR2 FYNNEI.

The chain links TRBV4-1 to TRBJ2-5; 9 bases fit TRBD2. Trimming at V came to 5 bases and at J to 2 bases, leaving 15 bases not matched to a gene. Germline V CDR1 and CDR2: MGHRA, YSYEKL. The CDR3 sequence is 18 residues long. CDR3 sequence: CASSWGPVSSGGQETQYF. In nucleotides, the CDR3 is TGCGCCAGCAGCTGGGGGCCTGTAAGTAGCGGGGGTCAAGAGACCCAGTACTTC.

V is TRBV28 and J is TRBJ1-5, with D perhaps TRBD1 (5 bases). V shed 6 bases and J shed 3 bases, with 12 bases lying between them. The V gene's germline CDR1 is MDHEN and CDR2 SYDVKM. CDR3 length: 14 amino acids. CDR3 sequence: CASRFEGYNQPQHF. Written as DNA, the CDR3 is TGTGCCAGCAGGTTTGAGGGGTACAATCAGCCCCAGCATTTT.

A few counts support this clone. The V and J genes are TRBV4-1 and TRBJ2-1, with TRBD2 matching 13 bases. CDR3 length: 17 residues. J lost 4 bases, V lost 4 bases, and 7 bases had no gene match. From germline, CDR1 is MGHRA and CDR2 YSYEKL. This chain's CDR3 is CASSPTLAGGVYNEQFF. CDR3 nucleotide sequence: TGCGCCAGCAGCCCAACACTAGCGGGAGGGGTTTACAATGAGCAGTTCTTC.

This chain joins TRBV11-3 and TRBJ2-3, with a possible D match to TRBD1 (7 bases). V dropped 5 bases and J dropped 6 bases, with 18 bases sitting between them. The germline CDR1 and CDR2 sequences are SGHNT and YENEEA. This CDR3 spans 15 amino acids. In DNA form, the CDR3 reads TGTGCCAGCAGCCGAGGAGGGGGCATCCAGGATACGCAGTATTTT. This codes for CASSRGGGIQDTQYF.

The V call is TRBV2, the J call TRBJ1-5, with D possibly TRBD1 on 6 matching bases. CDR1 and CDR2 (germline): SNHLY, FYNNEI. The CDR3 is 13 residues long. Trimming removed 6 bases from V and 7 bases from J, with 13 bases in between. CDR3 DNA: TGTGCCAGCAGGGGGGGGGCGAGGCAGCCCCAGCATTTT. This encodes CASRGGARQPQHF. The whole variable domain, remainder taken from reference TRBV2 and TRBJ1-5, is EPEVTQTPSHQVTQMGQEVILRCVPISNHLYFYWYRQILGQKVEFLVSFYNNEISEKSEIFDDQFSVERPDGSNFTLKIRSTKLEDSAMYFCASRGGARQPQHFGDGTRLSIL.

The chain uses TRBV4-2 and TRBJ1-5; 7 positions agree with TRBD1. Germline V CDR1 and CDR2: LGHNA, YNFKEQ. This CDR3 has 15 residues. J lost 6 bases, V lost 5 bases, and 10 bases had no gene match. CDR3 nucleotide sequence: TGTGCCAGCAGCTATAAGGGGGCGGCCGGTCAGCCCCAGCATTTT. It specifies CASSYKGAAGQPQHF.

In the case of this clone: Other nucleotide sequences from this sample produce the same CDR3. J is TRBJ2-7 and V is TRBV2; D unresolved. The CDR3 runs 10 residues. Germline-derived CDR1 and CDR2 are SNHLY and FYNNEI. Trimming took off 6 bases at V and 4 bases at J, with 4 bases between the two ends. Written as DNA, the CDR3 is TGTGCCAGCAGAAGATACGAGCAGTACTTC. Translating gives CASRRYEQYF.

The chain couples TRBV14 to TRBJ2-5; D may match TRBD1 or TRBD2 (5 bases each). The length of the CDR3 is 15 residues. Trimming stripped 1 base from V and 5 bases from J, with 14 bases between. The germline V gene encodes CDR1 SGHDN and CDR2 FVKESK. CDR3 region: CASSQAQRGRETQYF. CDR3 sequence (DNA): TGTGCCAGCAGCCAAGCCCAACGGGGCAGGGAGACCCAGTACTTC.

This rearrangement joins TRBV7-9 to TRBJ1-3; D remains unclear. CDR1 SEHNR and CDR2 FQNEAQ come from the germline V gene (reference sequence). CDR3 size: 14 residues. V lost 0 bases, J lost 8 bases, and 11 bases lay in between. For the CDR3, the DNA is TGTGCCAGCAGCTTAGCGGGCATGCTTGACACCATATATTTT. It codes for CASSLAGMLDTIYF. The full variable domain, its missing parts supplied by reference TRBV7-9 and TRBJ1-3, is DTGVSQNPRHKITKRGQNVTFRCDPISEHNRLYWYRQTLGQGPEFLTYFQNEAQLEKSRLLSDRFSAERPKGSFSTLEIQRTEQGDSAMYLCASSLAGMLDTIYFGEGSWLTVV.

This clone was seen only once. The chain uses TRBV6-5 and TRBJ1-2; TRBD1 agrees at 7 bases. Looked up from germline, CDR1 is MNHEY and CDR2 is SVGAGI. There are 15 residues in the CDR3. J was trimmed by 0 bases and V by 6 bases; bases with no gene match: 7. DNA of the CDR3: TGTGCCAGCAGCCCAAACAGGGGACCTAACTATGGCTACACCTTC. Translation: CASSPNRGPNYGYTF.

This CDR3 is CAWGQGAVNTIYF. The CDR3 nucleotides read TGTGCCTGGGGACAGGGGGCGGTAAACACCATATATTTT. The chain uses TRBV30 and TRBJ1-3, with TRBD1 identical over 11 bases. The J segment lost 6 bases and the V segment lost 5 bases, leaving 3 bases of the junction unmatched. The CDR3 length is 13 residues. Germline V gives CDR1 GTSNPN, CDR2 SVGIG (reference sequence).

This chain uses TRBV5-1 with TRBJ1-3; 10 bases line up with TRBD1. This CDR3 region has 16 residues. Unmatched junction bases numbered 6, after V lost 4 bases and J lost 2 bases. Germline loops: CDR1 SGHRS, CDR2 YFSETQ. This CDR3 is CASSPAGTGAGNTIYF. The CDR3 DNA reads as TGCGCCAGCAGCCCGGCCGGGACAGGGGCTGGAAACACCATATATTTT.

V and J are TRBV6-1 and TRBJ2-6; D not resolved. CDR1 MNHNS and CDR2 SASEGT come from the germline V gene. The CDR3 has 15 residues. Trimming pared 3 bases from V and 0 bases from J, leaving 6 bases between. CDR3 region: CASSDFSSGANVLTF. In DNA, the CDR3 is TGTGCCAGCAGTGATTTCAGCTCTGGGGCCAACGTCCTGACTTTC.

The J gene is TRBJ2-1, the V gene TRBV27; 11 nucleotides align to TRBD2. Germline trimming cut 7 bases from V and 5 bases from J; bases unmatched to any gene: 7. The CDR3 extends over 15 amino acids. From germline, CDR1 is MNHEY and CDR2 SMNVEV (reference sequence). CDR3 protein: CASTPTSGTDNEQFF. The CDR3 DNA follows: TGTGCCAGCACCCCGACTAGCGGGACTGACAATGAGCAGTTCTTC.